These 17 T cell receptor beta chains were all obtained from the same sample, sequenced in a study of T cell changes during pregnancy in multiple sclerosis. Sequencing was performed with immunoSEQ multiplex PCR; in TCRdb, only in-frame clones are kept and a portion is missing. The sample has about 36,000 clones; about nine tenths are singletons. The input for sequencing was CD4+ T cells from peripheral blood mononuclear cells, taken in the second trimester of pregnancy. The receptors originated from a female donor in good health, enrolled as a control in a pregnancy study.

The V call is TRBV7-3, the J call TRBJ1-5; no firm D call. CDR1 and CDR2 (germline): SGHTA, FQGTGA. Between the trimmed V and J ends, which lost 5 bases and 5 bases, there was a span of 25 bases. The CDR3 length is 18 residues. In DNA form, the CDR3 reads TGTGCCAGCAGCCCAAGGAGGTCCGGGAGGCCCCAATATCAGCCCCAGCATTTT. Residues: CASSPRRSGRPQYQPQHF.

J is TRBJ2-3 and V is TRBV5-1, with D tentatively TRBD1 (6 bases). V was pared by 2 bases and J by 5 bases, with 9 bases between. Germline V gene data show CDR1 as SGHRS and CDR2 as YFSETQ. The CDR3 covers 13 residues. The CDR3 spells CASSLQGRDTQYF. For the CDR3, the DNA is TGCGCCAGCAGCTTACAGGGTAGAGATACGCAGTATTTT. Complete variable domain (other parts from reference TRBV5-1 and TRBJ2-3): KAGVTQTPRYLIKTRGQQVTLSCSPISGHRSVSWYQQTPGQGLQFLFEYFSETQRNKGNFPGRFSGRQFSNSRSEMNVSTLELGDSALYLCASSLQGRDTQYFGPGTRLTVL.

V gene TRBV7-2 combines with J gene TRBJ2-1; the match to TRBD2 covers 9 bases. The germline gives CDR1 SGHTA, CDR2 FQGNSA. V dropped 5 bases and J dropped 0; count of bases not matched to a gene: 5. CDR3 length: 16 residues. The CDR3 DNA sequence: TGTGCCAGCAGCAAATTTAGCGGGAGCTCCTACAATGAGCAGTTCTTC. This sequence encodes CASSKFSGSSYNEQFF.

This sequence joins TRBV6-6 and TRBJ1-2; 8 bases map to TRBD1. With V trimmed by 8 bases and J by 6 bases, 5 bases remained unmatched. Germline CDR1 MNHNY, CDR2 SVGAGI (reference sequence). The CDR3 length is 12 residues. CDR3 nucleotide sequence: TGTGCCAGCCGGACAGGGAACAATGGCTACACCTTC. Amino acids: CASRTGNNGYTF.

The chain recombines TRBV27 with TRBJ2-5; maybe TRBD2 (5 bases). The V gene lost 5 bases and the J gene lost 3 bases, with 25 bases spanning the gap. Germline CDR1 reads MNHEY; CDR2 reads SMNVEV (reference sequence). The CDR3 extends over 18 amino acids. Here the CDR3 reads CASSRGVSSGRNKETQYF. Here the CDR3 DNA reads TGTGCCAGCAGTCGCGGTGTTTCGAGCGGACGAAACAAAGAGACCCAGTACTTC.

V and J are TRBV5-1 and TRBJ1-1; D remains unclear. In germline, CDR1 is SGHRS, CDR2 YFSETQ. The ends were cut back, 0 bases at V and 3 bases at J, with 15 bases in the middle. The CDR3 has 16 amino acids. The CDR3 coding sequence is TGCGCCAGCAGCTTGGCCGGAGCCCCCGGGGACACTGAAGCTTTCTTT. Its protein is CASSLAGAPGDTEAFF.

The J gene is TRBJ1-2, the V gene TRBV11-2, with D possibly matching TRBD1 (6 bases). Germline CDR1 SGHAT, CDR2 FQNNGV. The CDR3 covers 15 residues. Between the trimmed V and J ends, which lost 5 bases and 8 bases, there was a span of 21 bases. This chain's CDR3 is CASSPNGGGAGGYTF. As DNA, the CDR3 is TGTGCCAGCAGCCCCAACGGAGGGGGGGCGGGGGGCTACACCTTC.

In this sample, this clone turned up once. The CDR3 DNA follows: TGTGCCAGCAGCTTGTTCTCAGGGGAAGCTTTCTTT. As protein: CASSLFSGEAFF. This chain links TRBV5-4 with TRBJ1-1; D is perhaps TRBD1 (5 bases). The CDR3 length is 12 residues. Germline CDR1 SGHNT, CDR2 YYREEE (reference sequence). The V end lost 1 base, the J end lost 8 bases, and 9 bases lay between the germline ends.

The chain links TRBV7-9 to TRBJ1-1; 7 nucleotides line up with TRBD1. This CDR3 region has 14 residues. V gave up 5 bases and J gave up 1 base; unmatched junction bases: 4. Per the germline V gene, CDR1 is SEHNR and CDR2 is FQNEAQ (reference sequence). The chain's CDR3 is CASSLGQQNTEAFF. In DNA form, the CDR3 reads TGTGCCAGCAGCCTGGGACAGCAGAACACTGAAGCTTTCTTT.

This rearrangement joins TRBV28 to TRBJ1-2; D call uncertain. Trimming cost V 5 bases and J 0 bases, with 10 bases left between them. CDR3 size: 14 residues. In germline, CDR1 is MDHEN, CDR2 SYDVKM. As DNA, the CDR3 is TGTGCCAGCAGTCAATCGGTACCTAACTATGGCTACACCTTC. Amino acid sequence: CASSQSVPNYGYTF.

CDR3 protein: CASGTGSGSSYEQYF. CDR3 nucleotide sequence: TGTGCCAGCGGGACAGGTAGCGGAAGCTCCTACGAGCAGTACTTC. The V call is TRBV7-3, the J call TRBJ2-7; 8 bases fit TRBD1. The CDR3 runs 15 residues. The V and J ends lost 8 bases and 0 bases, in that order; junction bases with no gene match: 9. CDR1 and CDR2 (germline): SGHTA, FQGTGA.

This clone was observed once. This chain connects TRBV19 to TRBJ1-2; possible D gene TRBD1, 5 bases. The germline V gene has CDR1 LNHDA and CDR2 SQIVND (reference sequence). The CDR3 has 15 residues. Trimming stripped 6 bases from V and 7 bases from J, with 21 bases between. Here the CDR3 reads CASRRSDSFPPGYTF. The CDR3 region has the DNA TGTGCCAGTAGAAGATCCGACAGCTTCCCTCCTGGCTACACCTTC.

The chain has TRBV20-1 and TRBJ2-3; D remains ambiguous. Trimming shortened V by 1 base and J by 4 bases, and 3 bases separated the two germline ends. Looked up from germline, CDR1 is DFQATT and CDR2 is SNEGSKA (reference sequence). CDR3 length: 11 residues. In DNA form, the CDR3 reads TGCAGTGCTAGAGTCTCAGATACGCAGTATTTT. This sequence encodes CSARVSDTQYF.

This chain connects TRBV5-1 to TRBJ2-7; 9 bases line up with TRBD2. After removal of 3 bases from V and 1 base from J, the junction contained 14 bases not matched to a gene. This CDR3 region has 18 residues. The germline V gene encodes CDR1 SGHRS and CDR2 YFSETQ. CDR3 in DNA: TGCGCCAGCAGCTCGGACAGTTCCGGGACTAGCAGTTCCTACGAGCAGTACTTC. Protein product: CASSSDSSGTSSSYEQYF.

This rearrangement joins TRBV6-1 to TRBJ1-1, with TRBD1 as a possible D gene (6 bases). Trimming pared 2 bases from V and 2 bases from J, leaving 12 bases between. Germline CDR1 is MNHNS and CDR2 is SASEGT. This CDR3 has 15 amino acids. CDR3 protein: CASSERGMGNTEAFF. In DNA form, the CDR3 reads TGTGCCAGCAGTGAAAGGGGGATGGGTAACACTGAAGCTTTCTTT.

The chain combines TRBV10-3 with TRBJ2-7; the match to TRBD1 covers 8 bases. The junction had 11 bases not matched to a gene; V was cut back by 10 bases and J by 6 bases. CDR3 length: 13 residues. CDR1 is ENHRY and CDR2 is SYGVKD in the germline V gene. The CDR3 is CATLDQGAPEQYF. The CDR3 bases are TGTGCCACCTTGGACCAGGGGGCCCCCGAGCAGTACTTC.

The genes are TRBV7-8 and TRBJ2-1, with TRBD2 matching 14 bases. Germline V gene data show CDR1 as SGHVS and CDR2 as FQNEAQ. The CDR3 is 18 residues long. With 5 bases clipped from V and 9 bases from J, the junction kept 15 bases outside the gene matches. The CDR3: CASSKTGTSGRTEGEQFF. The CDR3 coding sequence is TGTGCCAGCAGCAAAACTGGGACTAGCGGGAGAACCGAGGGTGAGCAGTTCTTC.